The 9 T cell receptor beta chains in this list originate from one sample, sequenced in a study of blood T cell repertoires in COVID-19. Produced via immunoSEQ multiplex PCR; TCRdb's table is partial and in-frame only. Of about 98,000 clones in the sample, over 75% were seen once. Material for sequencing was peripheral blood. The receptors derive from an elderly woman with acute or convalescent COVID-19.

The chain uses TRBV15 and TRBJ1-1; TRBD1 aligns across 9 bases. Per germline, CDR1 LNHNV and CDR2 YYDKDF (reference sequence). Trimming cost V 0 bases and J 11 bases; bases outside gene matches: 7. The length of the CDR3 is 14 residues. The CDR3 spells CATSREPGQGPAFF. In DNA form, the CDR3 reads TGTGCCACCAGCAGAGAGCCGGGACAGGGCCCGGCTTTCTTT.

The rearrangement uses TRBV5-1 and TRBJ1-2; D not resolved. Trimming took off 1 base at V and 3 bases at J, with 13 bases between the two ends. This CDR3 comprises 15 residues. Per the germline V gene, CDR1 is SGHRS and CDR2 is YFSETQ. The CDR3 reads CASSLTGMRDYGYTF. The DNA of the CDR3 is TGCGCCAGCAGCTTGACGGGGATGAGGGACTATGGCTACACCTTC.

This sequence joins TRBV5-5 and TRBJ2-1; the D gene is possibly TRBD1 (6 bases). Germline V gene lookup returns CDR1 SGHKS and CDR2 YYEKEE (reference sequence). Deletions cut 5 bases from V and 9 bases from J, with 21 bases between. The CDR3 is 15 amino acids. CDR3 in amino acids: CASSFRDTPRGEQFF. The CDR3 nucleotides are TGTGCCAGCAGTTTCCGGGACACTCCCCGGGGTGAGCAGTTCTTC.

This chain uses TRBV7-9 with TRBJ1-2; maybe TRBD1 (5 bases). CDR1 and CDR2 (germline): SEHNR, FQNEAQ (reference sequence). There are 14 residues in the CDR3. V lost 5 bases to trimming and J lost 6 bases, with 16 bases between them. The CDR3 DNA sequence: TGTGCCAGCAGCCCCAGGGTAGAAGCAAATGGCTACACCTTC. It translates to CASSPRVEANGYTF.

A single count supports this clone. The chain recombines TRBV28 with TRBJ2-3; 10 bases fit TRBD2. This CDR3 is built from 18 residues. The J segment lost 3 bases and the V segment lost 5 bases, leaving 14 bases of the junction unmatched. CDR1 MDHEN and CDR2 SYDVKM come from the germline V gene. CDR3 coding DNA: TGTGCCAGCAGTCCCAGCGGGGGGGCAGGTTTTCAGACAGATACGCAGTATTTT. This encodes CASSPSGGAGFQTDTQYF.

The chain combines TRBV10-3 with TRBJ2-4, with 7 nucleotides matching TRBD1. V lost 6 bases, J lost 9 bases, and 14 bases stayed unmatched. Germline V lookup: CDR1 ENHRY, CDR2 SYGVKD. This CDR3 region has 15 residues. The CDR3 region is CAISETAKGAGIQYF. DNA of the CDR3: TGTGCCATCAGCGAAACCGCAAAGGGGGCCGGCATTCAGTACTTC.

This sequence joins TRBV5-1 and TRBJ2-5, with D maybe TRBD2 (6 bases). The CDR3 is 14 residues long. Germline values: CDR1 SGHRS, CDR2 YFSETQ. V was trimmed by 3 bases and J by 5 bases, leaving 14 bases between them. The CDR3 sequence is CASSSIRGSETQYF. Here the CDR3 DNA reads TGCGCCAGCAGCTCTATCCGGGGGAGTGAGACCCAGTACTTC. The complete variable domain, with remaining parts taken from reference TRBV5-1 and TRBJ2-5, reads KAGVTQTPRYLIKTRGQQVTLSCSPISGHRSVSWYQQTPGQGLQFLFEYFSETQRNKGNFPGRFSGRQFSNSRSEMNVSTLELGDSALYLCASSSIRGSETQYFGPGTRLLVL.

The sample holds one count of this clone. CDR3 amino acids: CASRLMGGIEQFF. The CDR3 nucleotides are TGTGCCAGTAGACTGATGGGAGGAATTGAGCAGTTCTTC. The chain links TRBV19 to TRBJ2-1; D might be TRBD2 (6 bases). V lost 6 bases and J 9 bases, leaving 15 bases between the germline ends. From germline, CDR1 is LNHDA and CDR2 SQIVND (reference sequence). The CDR3 extends over 13 amino acids.

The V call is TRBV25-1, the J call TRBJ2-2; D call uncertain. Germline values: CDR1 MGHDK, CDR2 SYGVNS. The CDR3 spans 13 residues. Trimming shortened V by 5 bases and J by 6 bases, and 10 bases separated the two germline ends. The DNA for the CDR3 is TGTGCCAGCAGTCTCAGTTCATCCGGGGAGCTGTTTTTT. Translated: CASSLSSSGELFF.